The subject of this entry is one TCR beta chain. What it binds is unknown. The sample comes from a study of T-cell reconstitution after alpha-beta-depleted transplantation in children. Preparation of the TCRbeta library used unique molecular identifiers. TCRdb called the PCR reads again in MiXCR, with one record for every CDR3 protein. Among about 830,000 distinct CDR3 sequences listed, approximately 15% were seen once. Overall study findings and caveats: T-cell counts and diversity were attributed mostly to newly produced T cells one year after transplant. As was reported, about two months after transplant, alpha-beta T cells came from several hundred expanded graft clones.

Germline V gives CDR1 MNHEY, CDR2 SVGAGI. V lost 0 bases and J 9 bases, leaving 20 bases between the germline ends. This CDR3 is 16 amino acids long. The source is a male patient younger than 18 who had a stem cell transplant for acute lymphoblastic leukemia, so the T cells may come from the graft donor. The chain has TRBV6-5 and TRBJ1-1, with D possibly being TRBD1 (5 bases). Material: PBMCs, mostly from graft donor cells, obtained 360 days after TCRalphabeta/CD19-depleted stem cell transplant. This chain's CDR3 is CASSYSMIWVRGKAFF. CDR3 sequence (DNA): TGTGCCAGCAGTTACTCGATGATATGGGTGAGGGGAAAAGCTTTCTTT.